This T cell receptor beta chain was recovered during a study of blood T cells in healthy people across ages. On the study more broadly: The template switching approach captured approximately one barcoded beta molecule for every two T cells. Notes on the study in general: Estimates of total diversity, which came from one million sequenced T cells, were considered to be underestimates.

In its sample, this clonotype was seen a few times. What it binds is not known. The second PCR ran about 6 to 11 cycles with a sample-barcoded 5' primer and J-beta primers. At least 2.5 million CDR3-containing paired-end reads were obtained per sample. TCRdb re-called the 5' RACE reads with MiXCR, one entry per CDR3 protein. The sample includes approximately 1,700,000 distinct CDR3 sequences, about two fifths of them seen just once. The sequence derives from a human donor in good health. Sequencing was done on a sample of blood.

The CDR3 region is CASSVGPPAANYGYTF. Written as DNA, the CDR3 is TGTGCCAGCAGCGTAGGGCCCCCCGCCGCCAACTATGGCTACACCTTC. V is TRBV9 and J is TRBJ1-2; D uncertain. Germline loops: CDR1 SGDLS, CDR2 YYNGEE. The CDR3 spans 16 residues. V dropped 0 bases and J dropped 2 bases, with 14 bases sitting between them. The full variable domain, with the rest looked up from reference TRBV9 and TRBJ1-2, is DSGVTQTPKHLITATGQRVTLRCSPRSGDLSVYWYQQSLDQGLQFLIQYYNGEERAKGNILERFSAQQFPDLHSELNLSSLELGDSALYFCASSVGPPAANYGYTFGSGTRLTVV.